Reported below is one TCR beta chain. This CDR3 spans 13 amino acids. The germline V gene encodes CDR1 MNHEY and CDR2 SMNVEV (reference sequence). The V gene lost 5 bases and the J gene lost 1 base, with 8 bases spanning the gap. These data are taken from a study of control samples from healthy donors and cancer patients. Sequencing used immunoSEQ multiplex PCR; TCRdb keeps in-frame clones, though not all of them. The repertoire holds about 98,000 clones, with about 90% as singletons. V gene TRBV27 combines with J gene TRBJ1-1, with no clear D. The sequenced sample consisted of blood. The source of this sequence is a woman in her late teens or twenties in good health. The DNA of the CDR3 is TGTGCCAGCAGTCATAAAAGGAACACTGAAGCTTTCTTT. The encoded protein is CASSHKRNTEAFF.